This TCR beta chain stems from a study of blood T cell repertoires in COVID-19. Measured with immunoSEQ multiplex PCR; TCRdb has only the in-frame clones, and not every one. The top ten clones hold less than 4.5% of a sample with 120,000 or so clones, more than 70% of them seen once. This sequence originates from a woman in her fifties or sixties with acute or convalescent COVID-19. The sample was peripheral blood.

CDR3 DNA sequence: TGTGCCAGCAGTTTTTCGGGGAGCACTGAAGCTTTCTTT. Encoded protein: CASSFSGSTEAFF. J is TRBJ1-1 and V is TRBV12-3 or TRBV12-4; unclear D gene. V was shortened by 3 bases and J by 4 bases, with 9 bases between the two germline ends. CDR3 length: 13 residues.